A selection of T cell receptor beta chains follows, all from one sample in a study of blood T cells in healthy people across ages. TCRdb re-called the 5' RACE reads with MiXCR, one entry per CDR3 protein. This table holds 950,000 to 1,200,000 distinct CDR3 sequences, 35% to 40% found once. The sequenced sample consisted of blood. These receptors all come from a man younger than 30 in good health. Both conserved end residues are part of each CDR3. D genes are given only for firm matches. Clone size is shown for a subset of rows, as once, few, many or a class of expanded clone.

clone_size | cdr3_length | d_call | j_call | v_call | cdr3_nt | cdr3_aa
many | 15 | - | TRBJ1-5 | TRBV3-1 | TGTGCCAGCAGCCAAGGGGGCTCTCGCAATCAGCCCCAGCATTTT | CASSQGGSRNQPQHF
- | 15 | - | TRBJ2-3 | TRBV4-2 | TGTGCCAGCAGCCAAGCTGGCGGGGTCACAGATACGCAGTATTTT | CASSQAGGVTDTQYF
- | 14 | - | TRBJ1-5 | TRBV4-2 | TGTGCCAGCAGCCAAGATAAGGGTCATCAGCCCCAGCATTTT | CASSQDKGHQPQHF
- | 9 | - | TRBJ1-2 | TRBV5-1 | TGCGCCAGCAGCTTGATCTACACCTTC | CASSLIYTF
few | 15 | TRBD1 | TRBJ2-7 | TRBV7-2 | TGTGCCAGCAGCTGGGACAGCGTTATATCCTACGAGCAGTACTTC | CASSWDSVISYEQYF
- | 14 | - | TRBJ2-1 | TRBV9 | TGTGCCAGCAGCGTACGGGGGGCGCGAAATGAGCAGTTCTTC | CASSVRGARNEQFF
few | 14 | - | TRBJ2-4 | TRBV12-3/TRBV12-4 | TGTGCCAGCAGCTCCCCGGGGGCCAAAAACATTCAGTACTTC | CASSSPGAKNIQYF
few | 13 | - | TRBJ1-2 | TRBV20-1 | TGCAGTACCCCGGCACCGAGCTACTATGGCTACACCTTC | CSTPAPSYYGYTF
few | 11 | - | TRBJ1-1 | TRBV12-3/TRBV12-4 | TGTGCCAGCAGTATAGGCACTGAAGCTTTCTTT | CASSIGTEAFF
- | 15 | TRBD1 | TRBJ1-1 | TRBV20-1 | TGCAGTGCCCCGGGACAGGGGAATATGAACACTGAAGCTTTCTTT | CSAPGQGNMNTEAFF